The 9 T cell receptor beta chains in this list originate from one sample, sequenced in a study of shared clonotypes between healthy human individuals. Libraries were prepared by immunoSEQ multiplex PCR; TCRdb keeps only in-frame clonotypes and omits some of them. Of 2 million to 2.5 million clones listed, around 95% are singletons. Material for sequencing was naive CD4+ T cells sorted from blood. Described subset: CD45RA+ positively selected. The receptors shown here come from a man aged 18-30 years in good health.

The V gene is TRBV19, the J gene TRBJ2-7; 9 bases fit TRBD1. There are 15 residues in the CDR3. Germline CDR1 LNHDA, CDR2 SQIVND (reference sequence). V lost 3 bases to trimming and J lost 4 bases; unmatched junction nucleotides: 7. CDR3 in amino acids: CASSMGTGNIYEQYF. CDR3 sequence (DNA): TGTGCCAGTAGTATGGGGACAGGGAATATATACGAGCAGTACTTC.

The rearrangement links TRBV11-3 to TRBJ1-5; the D gene is possibly TRBD1 (5 bases). The CDR3 loop spans 16 amino acids. CDR1 SGHNT and CDR2 YENEEA come from the germline V gene. The V end lost 5 bases, the J end lost 2 bases, and 16 bases lay between the germline ends. CDR3 sequence (DNA): TGTGCCAGCAGCCCCAGGTGGGGGAGGGGCAATCAGCCCCAGCATTTT. Translated: CASSPRWGRGNQPQHF.

The chain employs TRBV28 and TRBJ2-1, with 12 bases fitting TRBD2. Trimming cost V 6 bases and J 9 bases; bases outside gene matches: 6. The CDR3 totals 14 residues. CDR1 is MDHEN, CDR2 SYDVKM, per germline. CDR3 region: CASSSSGGAPEQFF. The CDR3 DNA reads TGTGCCAGCAGCTCTAGCGGGGGGGCCCCTGAGCAGTTCTTC.

The J gene is TRBJ1-6, the V gene TRBV6-4, with 7 positions matching TRBD1. The CDR3 is 15 amino acids. Germline V gene sequence: CDR1 MRHNA, CDR2 SNTAGT. V shed 6 bases and J 5 bases; nucleotides not matched to a gene: 7. Here the CDR3 DNA reads TGTGCCAGCAGGAGGGAGGGGGCGAATAATTCACCCCTCCACTTT. This codes for CASRREGANNSPLHF.

This clone was observed a single time. The chain is built from TRBV6-5 and TRBJ2-7, with 7 bases identical to TRBD2. V trimming: 2 bases; J trimming: 6 bases; junction bases outside the gene matches: 7. This CDR3 is 14 amino acids long. CDR1 MNHEY and CDR2 SVGAGI come from the germline V gene. As DNA, the CDR3 is TGTGCCAGCAGTTACCGGGACTACTCCAGCGAGCAGTACTTC. Residues: CASSYRDYSSEQYF.

Here the CDR3 reads CASSATVNTEAFF. CDR3 nucleotides: TGTGCCAGCAGCGCGACAGTGAACACTGAAGCTTTCTTT. This chain joins TRBV7-6 and TRBJ1-1, with a weak D call TRBD1 (5 bases). CDR1 and CDR2 from the germline V gene are SGHVS and FNYEAQ. V was shortened by 5 bases and J by 0 bases, with 7 bases between the two germline ends. This CDR3 region has 13 residues.

This chain connects TRBV2 to TRBJ1-6, with 7 bases matching TRBD1. With V trimmed by 7 bases and J by 9 bases, 15 bases remained unmatched. The CDR3 length is 16 residues. CDR1 and CDR2 (germline): SNHLY, FYNNEI. CDR3 residues: CASTPEQGMIGSPLHF. In DNA form, the CDR3 reads TGTGCCAGCACGCCCGAACAGGGGATGATTGGTTCACCCCTCCACTTT. Using reference TRBV2 and TRBJ1-6 for the parts outside the CDR3, the full variable domain is EPEVTQTPSHQVTQMGQEVILRCVPISNHLYFYWYRQILGQKVEFLVSFYNNEISEKSEIFDDQFSVERPDGSNFTLKIRSTKLEDSAMYFCASTPEQGMIGSPLHFGNGTRLTVT.

The chain joins TRBV6-1 to TRBJ1-1, with D possibly TRBD1 on 6 matching bases. Looked up from germline, CDR1 is MNHNS and CDR2 is SASEGT. The CDR3 sequence is 14 residues long. V lost 4 bases, J lost 3 bases, and 12 bases lay in between. The CDR3 region has the DNA TGTGCCAGCAGTGTATCAGGGGCCGACACTGAAGCTTTCTTT. Its protein product is CASSVSGADTEAFF.

The V gene is TRBV7-9, the J gene TRBJ2-3, with 14 bases identical to TRBD2. Germline V lookup: CDR1 SEHNR, CDR2 FQNEAQ (reference sequence). Trimming removed 5 bases from V and 1 base from J; junction bases left unmatched: 8. This CDR3 region has 18 residues. This chain's CDR3 is CASSPGTSGSHRTDTQYF. Written as DNA, the CDR3 is TGTGCCAGCAGCCCAGGGACTAGCGGGAGTCACCGCACAGATACGCAGTATTTT.